This T cell receptor (beta chain) derives from a study of control samples from healthy donors and cancer patients. J gave up 4 bases and V 4 bases, and 6 bases lay outside the gene matches. The germline V gene has CDR1 MNHEY and CDR2 SVGAGI. The CDR3 sequence is 15 residues long. Method: immunoSEQ multiplex PCR; TCRdb's copy keeps in-frame clones and lacks some. The table has about 100,000 clones, about 90% seen once. The chain couples TRBV6-5 to TRBJ1-3; 8 bases match TRBD1. The sample comprised blood. This clonotype was sampled from a woman aged 50 to 60 in good health. The CDR3 DNA is TGTGCCAGCAGTTTTGGGACAGGCGGGGGAAACACCATATATTTT. Protein product: CASSFGTGGGNTIYF.